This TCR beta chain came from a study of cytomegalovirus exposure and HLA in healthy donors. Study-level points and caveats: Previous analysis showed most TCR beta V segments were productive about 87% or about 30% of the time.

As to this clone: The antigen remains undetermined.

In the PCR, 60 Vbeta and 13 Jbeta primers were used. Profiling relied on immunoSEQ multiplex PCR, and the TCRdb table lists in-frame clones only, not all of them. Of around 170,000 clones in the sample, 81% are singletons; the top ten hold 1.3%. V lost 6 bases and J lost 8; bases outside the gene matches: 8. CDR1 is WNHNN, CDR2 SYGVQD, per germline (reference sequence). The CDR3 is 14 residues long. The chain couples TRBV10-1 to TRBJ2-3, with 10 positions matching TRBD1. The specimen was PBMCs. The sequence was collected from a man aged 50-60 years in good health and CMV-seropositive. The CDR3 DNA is TGCGCCAGCAGAGCCGGGACAGGGGAAGGTACGCAGTATTTT. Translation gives CASRAGTGEGTQYF.